The clone carrying this T cell receptor (beta chain) turned up a few times. What it binds is not known. Per the germline V gene, CDR1 is MNHEY and CDR2 is SVGAGI. V lost 8 bases and J lost 3; bases outside the gene matches: 7. This CDR3 has 14 amino acids. The data stem from a study of T cell responses to AZD1222 COVID-19 vaccine. The table came from immunoSEQ multiplex PCR; TCRdb's copy has only in-frame clones and leaves some out. The table has more than 150,000 clones, 87% seen once. Whole-study results and caveats: When two AZD1222 doses had been given, Spike-specific TCR breadth and depth rose. Nearly half of spike-specific TCRs reportedly target unmutated variant regions. With dominance at 160-218 and 743-854, vaccine-associated CD4 TCRs spanned spike.

The source material was peripheral blood, sampled on day 0 of MenACWY control vaccination. The V and J genes are TRBV6-5 and TRBJ2-7; TRBD1 agrees at 10 bases. The TCR was taken from an adult in good health. The CDR3 coding sequence is TGTGCCAGCCGAAGGGACAGGGGAGGCTACGAGCAGTACTTC. Residues: CASRRDRGGYEQYF.